This T cell receptor beta chain was sequenced for a study of cytomegalovirus exposure and HLA in healthy donors. Notes on the study in general: Among immune exposure information, only CMV serostatus was available. When analyzed later, the rates of TCR association showed variation by HLA locus, with DRB1 the most and HLA-C the fewest.

Regarding this clone: Its antigen is still unknown.

PCR used 60 Vbeta primers and 13 Jbeta primers. Profiled with immunoSEQ multiplex PCR; TCRdb holds only in-frame clones, not every one. The profile covers 150,000 to 200,000 clones, with roughly 79% appearing a single time and around 2% taken by the ten largest. This CDR3 region has 15 residues. The germline CDR1 and CDR2 sequences are KGHSH and LQKENI. V was pared by 3 bases and J by 2 bases, with 11 bases between. This TCR was recovered from a woman in her twenties or thirties in good health and CMV-seropositive. The sample consisted of PBMCs. The chain employs TRBV18 and TRBJ2-1; D remains unclear. CDR3 bases: TGTGCCAGCTCACCGGGCCTGGCCCCCTACAATGAGCAGTTCTTC. It specifies CASSPGLAPYNEQFF. Together with reference TRBV18 and TRBJ2-1, the CDR3 gives the full variable domain: NAGVMQNPRHLVRRRGQEARLRCSPMKGHSHVYWYRQLPEEGLKFMVYLQKENIIDESGMPKERFSAEFPKEGPSILRIQQVVRGDSAAYFCASSPGLAPYNEQFFGPGTRLTVL.